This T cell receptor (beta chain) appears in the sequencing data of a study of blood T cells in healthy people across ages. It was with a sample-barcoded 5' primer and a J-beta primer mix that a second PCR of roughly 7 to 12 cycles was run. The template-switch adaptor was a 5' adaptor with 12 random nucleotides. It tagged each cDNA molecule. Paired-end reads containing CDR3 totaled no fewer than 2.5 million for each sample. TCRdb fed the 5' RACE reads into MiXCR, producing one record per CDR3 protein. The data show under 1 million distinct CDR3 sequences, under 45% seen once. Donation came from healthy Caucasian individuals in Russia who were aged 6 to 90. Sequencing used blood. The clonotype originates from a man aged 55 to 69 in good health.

The CDR3 protein is CAIKTGGAGYTF. CDR3 in DNA: TGTGCCATCAAGACAGGGGGGGCCGGCTACACCTTC. V usage is TRBV10-3 and J usage is TRBJ1-2; TRBD1 agrees at 9 bases. J was trimmed by 8 bases and V by 7 bases; bases with no gene match: 5. CDR1 ENHRY and CDR2 SYGVKD come from the germline V gene. The CDR3 length is 12 residues.